This T cell receptor beta chain is from a study of shared clonotypes between healthy human individuals (dated by TCRdb to 2018 to 2020). For context, the study as a whole: Three men and a couple of women, aged 18 to 49 years, made up the cohort. For each donor, three plates each were used for CD4 naive and CD4 memory, two plates were used for CD8 naive, and one plate was used for CD8 memory. Between about 0.9 and 9 billion PBMCs per donor were obtained by leukapheresis. Blood TCR repertoires of five healthy adults were deeply sequenced to estimate repertoire size and the extent of clonotype sharing between individuals. Different laboratories and diverse techniques were used to prepare libraries and sequence TCR repertoires, to increase sequencing depth and limit assay-specific biases.

Using the deep immunoSEQ assay, multiplex PCR amplified TCR CDR3 regions from genomic DNA. Genomic DNA extracted from each cell subset was distributed evenly over all wells of several immunoSEQ 96-well plates, and each plate served as one replicate. For sorted subsets, roughly 190 ng of genomic DNA, equivalent to tens of thousands of T cell genomes, went into each replicate PCR. Purified libraries were measured with a Qubit 3.0 fluorometer, size-checked on a Bioanalyzer 2100, and measured again with the KAPA Library Quantification kit. Every immunoSEQ 96-well plate was sequenced on a dedicated single-read 150-cycle Illumina NextSeq 550 flow cell. The authors' analysis ran thus. The immunoSEQ output contained only junctional sequences without quality scores, so filtering could not match that applied to full-length reads. Sequences were annotated with PyIR, a Python wrapper for IgBLAST v1.9, using IMGT germline references to assign V/J genes and CDR3. Reads with weak V/J assignments (E-value above 1e-6), missing CDR3, stop codons, out-of-frame junctions, or ambiguous translated residues were removed. V3J clonotypes were defined as sequences sharing the same inferred V gene, J gene, and CDR3 amino acid sequence. The percentage overlap between two repertoires was calculated by dividing the number of shared unique clonotypes by the size of the smaller repertoire. Three approaches were used to assess repertoire richness: RTK rarefaction, the Chao1 estimator, and Recon v2.1 estimates of unobserved clonotypes. For all TCRbeta clonotypes obtained by the gDNA method from several donors, generation probabilities were computed with OLGA. TCRdb took over this immuneACCESS table, retaining in-frame rearrangements with V and J assigned. Such tables are incomplete; in checked studies, under half of the missing clones stem from an unresolved V gene, and the remainder is unexplained. Clonal size and the V and J genes are those of that table, whereas D and trimming came from the DNA. The sample profile shows approximately 710,000 clones; about 90% of them were found once. 30% to 40% of the sample goes to the ten largest clones.

On the study overall, not on this receptor specifically: Pairwise subsampling led to the expectation that sequencing depth would affect the degree of clonotype sharing among donors. Higher generation probabilities were observed for clonotypes shared by all four sorted-subset donors than for non-shared clonotypes. Across four donors, approximately 4.6% of naive CD4, around 3.5% of naive CD8, around 2.5% of memory CD4, and roughly 0.4% of memory CD8 clonotypes were shared. Sampling was limited to blood, and TCR repertoires in tissue likely differ from TCR repertoires in blood. The genetic and exposure-history diversity represented was limited by the small number of donors. Even with the large sequencing depth, rarefaction of the sorted-subset datasets indicated that sequencing was incomplete. Naive subsets generally had larger estimated clonotype richness than memory subsets.

A note on this clone: The antigen it binds to is not known. Within one base of it there is no much larger clone, and no base qualities were kept.

Its CDR3 holds 15 amino acids, cysteine through phenylalanine. Just CDR3 DNA is preserved here, 45 bases in frame from base 1. V gives up 1 base and J gives up 1 base, and the segment between their germline ends measures 10 bases. The CDR1 and CDR2 encoded by the germline V gene are MGHRA and YSYEKL. The donors were healthy, HIV-negative adults who had no recently reported acute infections or vaccinations. Only Caucasian adults living in Nashville, Tennessee, USA were represented among the donors. CD8 memory samples were composed of magnetically selected CD45RO+ cells combined with CCR7-negative CD45RA+ effector memory (TemRA) cells. Blood was collected by leukapheresis, and PBMCs were isolated by Ficoll-Histopaque density gradient centrifugation and then cryopreserved in liquid nitrogen vapor phase. Analytical flow cytometry was used to check the purity and quantity of each magnetically sorted T cell population. From each sorted fraction, genomic DNA was isolated and quantified by UV absorbance on a Nanodrop 2000c.

The V and J genes are TRBV4-1 and TRBJ1-1, with an unclear D gene assignment. This receptor was identified in a man younger than 35 in good health. Some clones in this sample may be carry-over from other donors' samples. Sequencing was performed on memory CD8+ T cells from PBMCs. Reading the label with the study, this specimen's cell subset or site is: CD45RO+ cells pooled with CCR7-negative TemRA cells. CDR3 sequence: CASSQAVPSNTEAFF. The nucleotide sequence is given as TGCGCCAGCAGCCAAGCTGTCCCTTCGAACACTGAAGCTTTCTTT.